Listed here are 19 T cell receptor beta chains from one sample, sequenced in a study of metastatic and nonmetastatic thyroid tumors. TCRdb used MiXCR to call clones anew from the PCR reads. The repertoire consists of roughly 23,000 clones, with roughly 21% occurring once and the leading ten covering approximately 13%. No patient received treatment before thyroid surgery. Sequenced material: blood. These receptors came from a male donor with papillary thyroid cancer or a benign thyroid nodule (not recorded which). Some clones in this sample may be carry-over from other donors' samples.

Points on this clone: At one of its ends the junction is not consistent with the germline gene, which may arise from a read error. The V gene is TRBV20-1, the J gene TRBJ2-2; D is ambiguous. The CDR3 runs 13 residues. Germline loops: CDR1 DFQATT, CDR2 SNEGSKA (reference sequence). The chain's CDR3 is CSSRDVSTGELFF. CDR3 bases: TGCAGTTCTAGGGATGTGAGCACCGGGGAGCTGTTTTTT.

Note on this clone: A junction boundary mismatches the germline segment, possibly from a read error. The V call is TRBV18, the J call TRBJ2-6; possibly TRBD1 for D (5 bases). The CDR3 spans 15 residues. CDR1 is KGHSH and CDR2 is LQKENI in the germline V gene. The CDR3 loop reads CVSSPGNSGANILTF. The CDR3 DNA is TGTGTCAGCTCACCTGGAAACTCTGGGGCCAACATCCTGACTTTC.

The chain employs TRBV7-4 and TRBJ2-1, with 10 nucleotides matching TRBD2. V gave up 1 base and J gave up 6 bases; unmatched junction bases: 6. The CDR3 sequence is 16 residues long. CDR1 is SGHVT, CDR2 SQSDAQ, per germline. The CDR3: CASSLDVAGGINEQFF. The CDR3 DNA sequence: TGTGCCAGCAGCTTAGACGTAGCGGGAGGAATCAATGAGCAGTTCTTC.

This clone was seen more than once but under ten times. This chain links TRBV5-1 with TRBJ2-2; TRBD1 agrees at 8 bases. The germline V gene encodes CDR1 SGHRS and CDR2 YFSETQ. J lost 1 base, V lost 3 bases, and 5 bases had no gene match. The CDR3 is made up of 16 amino acids. The DNA of the CDR3 is TGCGCCAGCAGCTCACCAGGGGGCGTGAACACCGGGGAGCTGTTTTTT. This encodes CASSSPGGVNTGELFF.

This clone was observed many times. The J gene is TRBJ1-5, the V gene TRBV3-1; possibly TRBD1 for D (5 bases). V dropped 6 bases and J dropped 2 bases, with 20 bases sitting between them. From germline, CDR1 is LGHDT and CDR2 YNNKEL (reference sequence). The CDR3 is made up of 17 amino acids. The CDR3, as DNA: TGTGCCAGCAGATCTCGCCCCATGACAGTGCGCAATCAGCCCCAGCATTTT. This sequence encodes CASRSRPMTVRNQPQHF.

This clone appeared many times. The genes are TRBV28 and TRBJ1-1; 7 bases match TRBD1. The CDR3 length is 15 residues. Germline V gene data show CDR1 as MDHEN and CDR2 as SYDVKM. V shed 10 bases and J 4 bases; nucleotides not matched to a gene: 15. CDR3 nucleotides: TGTGCCACCGACGCCCCGGGACAGACAGGCACTGAAGCTTTCTTT. This translates into CATDAPGQTGTEAFF.

The CDR3 nucleotides are TGTGCCAGCAGCTCTACCCCGGGACTAGCGGGAGGCTATCAGTTCTTC. Amino acid sequence: CASSSTPGLAGGYQFF. The genes are TRBV11-2 and TRBJ2-1; TRBD2 matches at 15 bases. In germline, CDR1 is SGHAT, CDR2 FQNNGV. The CDR3 length is 16 residues. The V and J ends lost 4 bases and 13 bases, in that order; junction bases with no gene match: 11.

The V and J genes are TRBV11-2 and TRBJ2-5; D gene unclear. This CDR3 is 14 amino acids long. Germline loops: CDR1 SGHAT, CDR2 FQNNGV. Trimming removed 4 bases from V and 3 bases from J, with 12 bases in between. CDR3 amino acids: CASSSEWREETQYF. The CDR3 nucleotides read TGTGCCAGCAGCTCAGAATGGAGAGAAGAGACCCAGTACTTC.

This clone was found a few times. J is TRBJ2-1 and V is TRBV6-5, with no clear D. Germline V gene lookup returns CDR1 MNHEY and CDR2 SVGAGI. This CDR3 is built from 13 residues. Trimming cost V 4 bases and J 3 bases, with 7 bases left between them. CDR3 in DNA: TGTGCCAGCAGTTCTGGGTACTACAATGAGCAGTTCTTC. Translation: CASSSGYYNEQFF.

This clone was recorded at least ten times. With a much larger clone just one base away, this may be a read error. The sample contains more than one DNA sequence encoding this CDR3. The chain carries TRBV19 and TRBJ2-7; unclear D gene. Germline V gene sequence: CDR1 LNHDA, CDR2 SQIVND (reference sequence). Deletions cut 7 bases from V and 1 base from J, with 11 bases between. The CDR3 is made up of 13 amino acids. CDR3 DNA: TGTGCCAGTAAGTCAAGCTCATCCTACGAGCAGTACTTC. Encoded protein: CASKSSSSYEQYF.

This clone has at least ten counts. The chain joins TRBV30 to TRBJ1-6; 7 nucleotides agree with TRBD1. In germline, CDR1 is GTSNPN, CDR2 SVGIG (reference sequence). V was pared by 5 bases and J by 6 bases, with 10 bases of the junction left unmatched. CDR3 length: 15 amino acids. CDR3: CAWSLPGQLNSPLHF. The CDR3 DNA sequence: TGTGCCTGGTCACTTCCGGGACAGCTTAATTCACCCCTCCACTTT.

This clone appeared many times. The genes are TRBV7-2 and TRBJ1-6; tentative D call: TRBD1 (6 bases). This CDR3 has 13 residues. Germline-derived CDR1 and CDR2 are SGHTA and FQGNSA. The V end lost 5 bases, the J end lost 14 bases, and 16 bases lay between the germline ends. The CDR3 DNA is TGTGCCAGCAGCCCGAACCCCCGGGACACCCTCCACTTT. This translates into CASSPNPRDTLHF.

The chain joins TRBV18 to TRBJ2-7; D perhaps matches TRBD1 (6 bases). The ends were cut back, 4 bases at V and 5 bases at J, with 12 bases in the middle. The CDR3 loop spans 13 amino acids. Germline CDR1 is KGHSH and CDR2 is LQKENI. The CDR3 DNA is TGTGCCAGCTCACTCAGGGGTGTGGACGAGCAGTACTTC. It translates to CASSLRGVDEQYF.

The sample holds many counts of this clone. The V gene is TRBV6-4, the J gene TRBJ2-3, with TRBD2 identical over 8 bases. The CDR3 has 15 residues. The V and J ends lost 5 bases and 5 bases, in that order; junction bases with no gene match: 9. Germline V gene data show CDR1 as MRHNA and CDR2 as SNTAGT. The CDR3 is CASSPTSAGGDTQYF. CDR3 nucleotides: TGTGCCAGCAGTCCTACTAGCGCGGGGGGAGATACGCAGTATTTT.

At least ten counts were recorded for this clone. The chain links TRBV20-1 to TRBJ2-1; D ambiguous. V was pared by 6 bases and J by 7 bases, with 10 bases between. Germline CDR1 is DFQATT and CDR2 is SNEGSKA (reference sequence). The CDR3 length is 11 residues. The CDR3 region is CSAVSVNEQFF. CDR3 nucleotides: TGCAGTGCCGTTTCAGTAAATGAGCAGTTCTTC.

This clone qualifies as medium-sized. The chain couples TRBV20-1 to TRBJ1-1; D not resolved. The germline V gene encodes CDR1 DFQATT and CDR2 SNEGSKA (reference sequence). Trimming cost V 6 bases and J 6 bases, with 20 bases left between them. The CDR3 is 14 amino acids. The CDR3 DNA follows: TGCAGTGCCCGAGCTTTAGGCACAGCGGCTGAAGCTTTCTTT. Protein: CSARALGTAAEAFF.

In this sample, this clone turned up many times. The chain carries TRBV5-4 and TRBJ2-2; D gene uncertain. The germline V gene has CDR1 SGHNT and CDR2 YYREEE (reference sequence). V lost 0 bases to trimming and J lost 2 bases, with 5 bases between them. The CDR3 length is 14 residues. This CDR3 reads CASSLGQNTGELFF. The CDR3 nucleotides read TGTGCCAGCAGCTTGGGACAAAACACCGGGGAGCTGTTTTTT.

This clone appeared many times. The V gene is TRBV20-1, the J gene TRBJ2-3, with TRBD2 matching over 13 bases. CDR3 length equals 16 residues. Germline values: CDR1 DFQATT, CDR2 SNEGSKA (reference sequence). Trimming removed 6 bases from V and 6 bases from J; junction bases left unmatched: 12. Written as DNA, the CDR3 is TGCAGTGCCTGGGAACTAGCGGGAGGGCCGGGGGATACGCAGTATTTT. Its protein product is CSAWELAGGPGDTQYF.

For this clone: A clone one base away is much larger, so this may be a read error. The chain carries TRBV19 and TRBJ2-4; perhaps TRBD2 as D (6 bases). The CDR3 loop spans 17 amino acids. CDR1 and CDR2 from the germline V gene are LNHDA and SQIVND (reference sequence). This CDR3 reads CASSNGGGEHIKNIQYF. CDR3 DNA: TGTGCCAGTAGTAATGGGGGAGGTGAGCACATCAAAAACATCCAGTACTTC. Variable domain in full (rest from reference TRBV19 and TRBJ2-4): DGGITQSPKYLFRKEGQNVTLSCEQNLNHDAMYWYRQDPGQGLRLIYYSQIVNDFQKGDIAEGYSVSREKKESFPLTVTSAQKNPTAFYLCASSNGGGEHIKNIQYFGAGTRLSVL.